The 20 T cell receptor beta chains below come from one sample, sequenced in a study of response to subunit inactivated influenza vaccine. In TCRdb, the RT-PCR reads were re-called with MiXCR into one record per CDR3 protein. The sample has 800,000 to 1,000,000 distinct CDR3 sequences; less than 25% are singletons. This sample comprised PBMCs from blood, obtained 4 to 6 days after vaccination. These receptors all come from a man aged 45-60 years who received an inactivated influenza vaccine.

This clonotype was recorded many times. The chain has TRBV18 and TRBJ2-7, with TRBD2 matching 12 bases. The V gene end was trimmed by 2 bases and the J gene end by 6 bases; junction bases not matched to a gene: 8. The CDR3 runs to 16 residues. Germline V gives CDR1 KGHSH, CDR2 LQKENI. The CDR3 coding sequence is TGTGCCAGCTCACCAGGACTAGCGGGAACGATGTCCGAGCAGTACTTC. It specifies CASSPGLAGTMSEQYF.

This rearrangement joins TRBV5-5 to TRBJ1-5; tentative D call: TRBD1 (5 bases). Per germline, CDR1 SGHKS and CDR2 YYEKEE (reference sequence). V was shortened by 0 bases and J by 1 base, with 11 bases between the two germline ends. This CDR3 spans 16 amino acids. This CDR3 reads CASSLGGSLSNQPQHF. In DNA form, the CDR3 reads TGTGCCAGCAGCTTGGGGGGCAGTTTAAGCAATCAGCCCCAGCATTTT.

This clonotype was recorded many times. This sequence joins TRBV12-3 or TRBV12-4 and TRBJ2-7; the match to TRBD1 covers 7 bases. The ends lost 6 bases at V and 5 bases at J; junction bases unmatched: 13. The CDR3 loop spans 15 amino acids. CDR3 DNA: TGTGCCAGCAGAAGAGGGGCAGGGGGACGGAACGAGCAGTACTTC. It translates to CASRRGAGGRNEQYF.

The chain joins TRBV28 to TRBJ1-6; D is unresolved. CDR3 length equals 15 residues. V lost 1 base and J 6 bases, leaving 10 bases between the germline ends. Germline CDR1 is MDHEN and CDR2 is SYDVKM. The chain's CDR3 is CASSLYRAGNSPLHF. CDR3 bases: TGTGCCAGCAGTTTATACCGGGCTGGTAATTCACCCCTCCACTTT.

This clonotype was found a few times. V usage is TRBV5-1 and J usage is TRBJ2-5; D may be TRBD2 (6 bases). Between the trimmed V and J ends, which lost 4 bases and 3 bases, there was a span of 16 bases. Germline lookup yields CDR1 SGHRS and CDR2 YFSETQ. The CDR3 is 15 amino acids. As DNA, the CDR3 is TGCGCCAGCAGCAGAGCCCCTGGGACTGAAGAGACCCAGTACTTC. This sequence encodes CASSRAPGTEETQYF.

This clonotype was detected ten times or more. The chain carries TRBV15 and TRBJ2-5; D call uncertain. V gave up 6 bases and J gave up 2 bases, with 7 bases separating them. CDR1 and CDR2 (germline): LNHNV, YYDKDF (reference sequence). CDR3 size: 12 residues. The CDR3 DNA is TGTGCCACCAGATCGGAACAAGAGACCCAGTACTTC. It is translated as CATRSEQETQYF.

CDR3 DNA sequence: TGTGCCAGCAGCTTGCTGCAGGGTACTAATGAAAAACTGTTTTTT. Translation: CASSLLQGTNEKLFF. V gene TRBV5-5 combines with J gene TRBJ1-4; the D gene is possibly TRBD1 (5 bases). The CDR3 has 15 residues. Per the germline V gene, CDR1 is SGHKS and CDR2 is YYEKEE (reference sequence). V dropped 1 base and J dropped 2 bases, with 9 bases sitting between them.

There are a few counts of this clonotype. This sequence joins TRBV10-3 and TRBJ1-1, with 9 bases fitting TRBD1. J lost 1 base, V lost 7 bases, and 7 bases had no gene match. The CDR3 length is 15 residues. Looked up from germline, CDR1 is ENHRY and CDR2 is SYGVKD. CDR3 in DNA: TGTGCCATCATGAACCCGGGACAGGGGAACACTGAAGCTTTCTTT. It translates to CAIMNPGQGNTEAFF.

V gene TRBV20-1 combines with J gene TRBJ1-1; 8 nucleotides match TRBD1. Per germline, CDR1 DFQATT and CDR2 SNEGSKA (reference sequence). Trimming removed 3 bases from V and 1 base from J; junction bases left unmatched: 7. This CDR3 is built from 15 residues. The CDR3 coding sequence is TGCAGTGCTAGCGATCCGGACAGGGCGAACACTGAAGCTTTCTTT. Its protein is CSASDPDRANTEAFF.

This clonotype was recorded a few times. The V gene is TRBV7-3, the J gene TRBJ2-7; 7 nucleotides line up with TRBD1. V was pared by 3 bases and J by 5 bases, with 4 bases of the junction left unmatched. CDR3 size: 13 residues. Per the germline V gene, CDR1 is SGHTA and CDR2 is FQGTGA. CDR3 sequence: CASSFDRDHEQYF. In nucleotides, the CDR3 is TGTGCCAGCAGCTTTGACAGGGATCACGAGCAGTACTTC.

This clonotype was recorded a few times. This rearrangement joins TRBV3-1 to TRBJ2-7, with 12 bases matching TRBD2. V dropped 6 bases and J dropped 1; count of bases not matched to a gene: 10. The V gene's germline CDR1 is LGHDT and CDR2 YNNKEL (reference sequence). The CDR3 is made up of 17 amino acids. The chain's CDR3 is CASSTTSGSFRSYEQYF. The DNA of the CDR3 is TGTGCCAGCAGTACGACTAGCGGGAGTTTTCGTTCCTACGAGCAGTACTTC.

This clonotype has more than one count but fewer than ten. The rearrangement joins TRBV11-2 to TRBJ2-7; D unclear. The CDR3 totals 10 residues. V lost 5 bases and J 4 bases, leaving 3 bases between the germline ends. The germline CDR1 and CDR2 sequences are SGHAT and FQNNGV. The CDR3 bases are TGTGCCAGCAGCCAATACGAGCAGTACTTC. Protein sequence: CASSQYEQYF.

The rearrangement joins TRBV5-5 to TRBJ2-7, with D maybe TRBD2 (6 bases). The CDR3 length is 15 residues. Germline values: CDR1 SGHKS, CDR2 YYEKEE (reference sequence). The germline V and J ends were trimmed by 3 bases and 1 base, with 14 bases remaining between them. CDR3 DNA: TGTGCCAGCAGCTCAAGATTAGCGGCATCCTACGAGCAGTACTTC. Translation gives CASSSRLAASYEQYF.

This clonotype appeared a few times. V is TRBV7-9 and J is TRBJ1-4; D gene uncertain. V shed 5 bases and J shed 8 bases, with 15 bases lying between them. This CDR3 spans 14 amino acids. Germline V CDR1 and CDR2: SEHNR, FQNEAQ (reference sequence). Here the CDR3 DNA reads TGTGCCAGCAGCCGGGGAGGCCCGAGGGAAAAACTGTTTTTT. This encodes CASSRGGPREKLFF.

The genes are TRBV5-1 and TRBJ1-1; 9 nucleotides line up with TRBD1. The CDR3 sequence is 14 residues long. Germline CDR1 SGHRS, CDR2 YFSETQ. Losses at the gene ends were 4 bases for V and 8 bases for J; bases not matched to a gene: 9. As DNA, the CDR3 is TGCGCCAGCAGCGGGCAGACGACAGGGGGAGAAGCTTTCTTT. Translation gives CASSGQTTGGEAFF.

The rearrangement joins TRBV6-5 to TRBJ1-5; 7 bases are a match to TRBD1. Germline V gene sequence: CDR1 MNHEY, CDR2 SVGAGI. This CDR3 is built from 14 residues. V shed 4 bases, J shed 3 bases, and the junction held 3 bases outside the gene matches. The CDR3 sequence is CASSWDSLNQPQHF. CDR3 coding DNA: TGTGCCAGCAGTTGGGACAGTCTCAATCAGCCCCAGCATTTT.

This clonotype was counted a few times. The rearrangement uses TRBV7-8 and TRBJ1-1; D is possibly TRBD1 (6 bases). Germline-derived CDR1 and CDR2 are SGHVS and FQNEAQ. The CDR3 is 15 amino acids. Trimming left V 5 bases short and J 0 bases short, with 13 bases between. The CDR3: CASSIQDRLNTEAFF. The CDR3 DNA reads TGTGCCAGCAGCATACAGGACAGATTGAACACTGAAGCTTTCTTT.

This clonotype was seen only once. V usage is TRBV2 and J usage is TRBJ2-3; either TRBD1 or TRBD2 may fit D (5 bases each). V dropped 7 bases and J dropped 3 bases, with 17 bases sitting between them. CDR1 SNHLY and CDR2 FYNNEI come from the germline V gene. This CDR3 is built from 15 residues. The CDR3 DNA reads TGTGCCAGCACCCCTATGGGGGTCGGTACAGATACGCAGTATTTT. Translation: CASTPMGVGTDTQYF.

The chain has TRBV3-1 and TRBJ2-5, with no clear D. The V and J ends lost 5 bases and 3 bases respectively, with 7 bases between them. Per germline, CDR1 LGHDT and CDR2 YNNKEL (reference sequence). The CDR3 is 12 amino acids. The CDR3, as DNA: TGTGCCAGCAGCTCACGCGAAGAGACCCAGTACTTC. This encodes CASSSREETQYF.

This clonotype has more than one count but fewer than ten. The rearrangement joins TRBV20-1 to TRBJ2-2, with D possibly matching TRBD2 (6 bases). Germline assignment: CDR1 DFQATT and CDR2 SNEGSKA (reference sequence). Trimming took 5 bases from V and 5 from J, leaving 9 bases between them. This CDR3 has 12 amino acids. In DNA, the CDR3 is TGCAGTGCTCTAGGGACTACCGGGGAGCTGTTTTTT. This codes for CSALGTTGELFF.